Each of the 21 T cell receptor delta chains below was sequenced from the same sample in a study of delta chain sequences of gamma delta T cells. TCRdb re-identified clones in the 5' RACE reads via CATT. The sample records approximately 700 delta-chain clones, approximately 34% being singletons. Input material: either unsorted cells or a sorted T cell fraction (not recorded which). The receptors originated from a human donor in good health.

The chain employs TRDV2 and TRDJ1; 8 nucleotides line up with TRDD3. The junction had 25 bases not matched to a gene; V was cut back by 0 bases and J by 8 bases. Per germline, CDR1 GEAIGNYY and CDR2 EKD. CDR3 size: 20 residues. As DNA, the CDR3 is TGTGCCTGTGACACCGTAGGGGACACCGTTGAGAGTATTCTGGGGGACAAACTCATCTTT. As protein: CACDTVGDTVESILGDKLIF.

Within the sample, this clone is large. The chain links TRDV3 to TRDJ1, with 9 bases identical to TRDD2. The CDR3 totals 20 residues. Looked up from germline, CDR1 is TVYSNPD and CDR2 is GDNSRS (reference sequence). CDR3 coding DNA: TGTGCTTTAGATCCTTCCTACCGGGTCTGGGGTCTAGGGCACACCGATAAACTCATCTTT. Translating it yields CALDPSYRVWGLGHTDKLIF. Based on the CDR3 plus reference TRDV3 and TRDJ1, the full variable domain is CDKVTQSSPDQTVASGSEVVLLCTYDTVYSNPDLFWYRIRPDYSFQFVFYGDNSRSEGADFTQGRFSVKHILTQKAFHLVISPVRTEDSATYYCALDPSYRVWGLGHTDKLIFGKGTRVTVEP.

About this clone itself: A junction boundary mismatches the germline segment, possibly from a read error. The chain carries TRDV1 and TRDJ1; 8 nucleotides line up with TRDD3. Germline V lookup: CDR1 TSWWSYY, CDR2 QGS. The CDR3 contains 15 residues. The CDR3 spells CALGDIGADTDKLIF. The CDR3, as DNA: TGTGCTCTGGGGGATATTGGGGCGGACACCGATAAACTCATCTTT.

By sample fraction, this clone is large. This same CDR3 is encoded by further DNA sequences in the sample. CDR3 sequence reads: CACDTVFLGDTSWDTRQMFF. The CDR3 DNA reads TGTGCCTGTGACACCGTTTTTCTGGGGGATACCTCCTGGGACACCCGACAGATGTTTTTC. The V and J genes are TRDV2 and TRDJ3; 11 bases fit TRDD3. CDR1 is GEAIGNYY and CDR2 is EKD in the germline V gene. The CDR3 is made up of 20 amino acids. V shed 0 bases and J 0 bases; nucleotides not matched to a gene: 6.

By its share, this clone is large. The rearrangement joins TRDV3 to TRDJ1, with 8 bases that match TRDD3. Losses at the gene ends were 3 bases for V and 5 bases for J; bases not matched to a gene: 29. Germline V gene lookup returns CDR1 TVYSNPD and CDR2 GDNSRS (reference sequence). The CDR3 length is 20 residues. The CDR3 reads CAFERRRSVLGGSGRDKLIF. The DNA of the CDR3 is TGTGCCTTCGAACGGAGGCGTTCTGTACTGGGGGGTTCGGGTCGGGATAAACTCATCTTT. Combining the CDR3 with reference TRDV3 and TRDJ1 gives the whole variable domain CDKVTQSSPDQTVASGSEVVLLCTYDTVYSNPDLFWYRIRPDYSFQFVFYGDNSRSEGADFTQGRFSVKHILTQKAFHLVISPVRTEDSATYYCAFERRRSVLGGSGRDKLIFGKGTRVTVEP.

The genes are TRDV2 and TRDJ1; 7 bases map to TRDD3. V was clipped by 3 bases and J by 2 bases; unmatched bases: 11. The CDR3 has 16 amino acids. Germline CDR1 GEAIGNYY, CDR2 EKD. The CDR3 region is CACDLLTGARTDKLIF. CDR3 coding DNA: TGTGCCTGTGACCTACTTACTGGGGCCCGAACCGATAAACTCATCTTT.

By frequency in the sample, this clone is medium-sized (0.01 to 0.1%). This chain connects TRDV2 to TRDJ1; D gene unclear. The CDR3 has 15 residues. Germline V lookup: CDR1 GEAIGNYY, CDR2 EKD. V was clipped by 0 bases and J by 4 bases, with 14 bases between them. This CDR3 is CACDTTGRSDDKLIF. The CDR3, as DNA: TGTGCCTGTGACACCACAGGGAGGTCCGACGATAAACTCATCTTT.

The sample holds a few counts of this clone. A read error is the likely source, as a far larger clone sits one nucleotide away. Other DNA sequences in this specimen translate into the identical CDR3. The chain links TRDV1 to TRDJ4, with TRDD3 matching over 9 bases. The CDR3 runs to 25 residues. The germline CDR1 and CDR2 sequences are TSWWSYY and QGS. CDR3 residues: CALGELGQTTGWGMEGVSCARPLIF. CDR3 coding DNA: TGCGCTCTTGGGGAACTAGGCCAGACCACGGGCTGGGGGATGGAAGGCGTCAGCTGTGCCAGACCCCTGATCTTT.

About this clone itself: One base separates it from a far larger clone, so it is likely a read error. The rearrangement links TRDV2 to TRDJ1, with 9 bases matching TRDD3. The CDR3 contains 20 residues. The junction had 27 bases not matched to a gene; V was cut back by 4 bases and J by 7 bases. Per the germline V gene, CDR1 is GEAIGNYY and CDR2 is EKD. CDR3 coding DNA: TGTGCCTGTGATAAACTGTCAACCCGAAAAGGGGGATACCTGGCCGGTAAACTCATCTTT. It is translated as CACDKLSTRKGGYLAGKLIF.

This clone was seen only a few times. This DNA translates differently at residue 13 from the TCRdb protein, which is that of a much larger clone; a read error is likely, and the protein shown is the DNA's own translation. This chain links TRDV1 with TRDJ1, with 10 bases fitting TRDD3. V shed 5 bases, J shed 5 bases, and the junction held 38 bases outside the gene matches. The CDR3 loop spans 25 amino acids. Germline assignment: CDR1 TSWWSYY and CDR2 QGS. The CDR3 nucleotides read TGTGCTCTTGGGAACAACGCCCAATTCCTACTCCCACAGTATCGAGGGGGATACGGAGAGGATAAACTCATCTTT. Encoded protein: CALGNNAQFLLPQYRGGYGEDKLIF.

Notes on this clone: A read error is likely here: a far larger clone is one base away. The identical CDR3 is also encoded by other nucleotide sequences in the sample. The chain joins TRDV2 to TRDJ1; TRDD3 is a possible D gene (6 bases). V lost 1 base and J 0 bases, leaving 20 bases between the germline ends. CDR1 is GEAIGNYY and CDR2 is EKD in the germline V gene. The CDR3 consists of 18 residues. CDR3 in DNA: TGTGCCTGTGACACTGCAGAGAGGGGGAACGAGTACACCGATAAACTCATCTTT. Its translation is CACDTAERGNEYTDKLIF.

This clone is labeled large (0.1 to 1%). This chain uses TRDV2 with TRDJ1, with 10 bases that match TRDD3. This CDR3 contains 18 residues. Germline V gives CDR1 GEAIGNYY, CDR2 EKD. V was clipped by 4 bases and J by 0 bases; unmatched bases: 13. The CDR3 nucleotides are TGTGCCTGTGATCTCCTTACTGGGGGATCCTCCAACACCGATAAACTCATCTTT. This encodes CACDLLTGGSSNTDKLIF.

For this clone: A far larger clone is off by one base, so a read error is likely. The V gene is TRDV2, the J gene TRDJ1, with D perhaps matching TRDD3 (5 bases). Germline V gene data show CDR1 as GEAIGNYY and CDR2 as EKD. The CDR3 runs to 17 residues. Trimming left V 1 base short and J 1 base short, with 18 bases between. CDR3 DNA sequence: TGTGCCTGTGACACGGTTGGGGCGGGTATGAGCACCGATAAACTCATCTTT. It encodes CACDTVGAGMSTDKLIF.

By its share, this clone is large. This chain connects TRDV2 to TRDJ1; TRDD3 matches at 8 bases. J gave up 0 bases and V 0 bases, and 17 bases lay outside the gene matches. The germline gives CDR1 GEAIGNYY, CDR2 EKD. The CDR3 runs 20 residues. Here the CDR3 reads CACDTVTGGFDREYTDKLIF. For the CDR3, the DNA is TGTGCCTGTGACACCGTAACTGGGGGGTTCGACCGAGAGTACACCGATAAACTCATCTTT.

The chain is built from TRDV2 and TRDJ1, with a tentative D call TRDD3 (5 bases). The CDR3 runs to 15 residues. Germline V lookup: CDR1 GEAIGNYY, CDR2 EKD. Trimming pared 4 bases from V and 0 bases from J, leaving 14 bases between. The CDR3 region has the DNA TGTGCCTGTGATCCCGTGGGGAAAAACACCGATAAACTCATCTTT. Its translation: CACDPVGKNTDKLIF.

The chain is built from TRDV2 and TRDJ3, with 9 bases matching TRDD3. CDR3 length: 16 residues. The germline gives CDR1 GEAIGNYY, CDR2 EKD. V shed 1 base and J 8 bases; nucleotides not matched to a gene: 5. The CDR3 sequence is CACDTLGDRYTRQMFF. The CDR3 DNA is TGTGCCTGTGACACTCTGGGGGATCGGTACACCCGACAGATGTTTTTC.

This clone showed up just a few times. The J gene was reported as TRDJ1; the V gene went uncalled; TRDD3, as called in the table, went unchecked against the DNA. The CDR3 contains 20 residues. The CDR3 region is CSVTFLGAIRWGRYTDKLIF. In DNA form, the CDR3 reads TGTTCAGTTACCTTCTTGGGGGCTATTCGCTGGGGGAGGTACACCGATAAACTCATCTTT.

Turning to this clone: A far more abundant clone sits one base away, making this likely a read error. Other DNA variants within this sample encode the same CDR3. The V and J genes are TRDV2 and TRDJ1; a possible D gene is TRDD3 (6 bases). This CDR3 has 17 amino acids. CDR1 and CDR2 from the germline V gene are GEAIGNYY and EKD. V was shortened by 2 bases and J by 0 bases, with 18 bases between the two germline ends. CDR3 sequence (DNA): TGTGCCTGTGACAAATTGGGGGGCGGGGGGTACACCGATAAACTCATCTTT. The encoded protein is CACDKLGGGGYTDKLIF.

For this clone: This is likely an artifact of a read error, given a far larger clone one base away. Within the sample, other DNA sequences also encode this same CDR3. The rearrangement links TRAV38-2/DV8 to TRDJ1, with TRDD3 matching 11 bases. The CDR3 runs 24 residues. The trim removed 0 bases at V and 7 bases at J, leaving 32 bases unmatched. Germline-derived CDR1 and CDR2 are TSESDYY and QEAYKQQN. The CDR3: CAYRSGSRDPNRYWGIWTGGKLIF. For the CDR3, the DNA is TGTGCTTATAGGAGCGGGTCAAGAGATCCCAACCGATACTGGGGGATATGGACTGGAGGTAAACTCATCTTT.

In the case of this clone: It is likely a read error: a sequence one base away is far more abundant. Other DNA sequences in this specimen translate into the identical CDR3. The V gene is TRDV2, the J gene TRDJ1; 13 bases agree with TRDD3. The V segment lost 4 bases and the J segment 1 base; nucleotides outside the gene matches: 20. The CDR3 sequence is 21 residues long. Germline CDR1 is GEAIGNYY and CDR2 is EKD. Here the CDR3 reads CACDTVTGGYASPHFTDKLIF. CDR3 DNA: TGTGCCTGTGATACCGTTACTGGGGGATACGCCTCCCCTCATTTCACCGATAAACTCATCTTT.

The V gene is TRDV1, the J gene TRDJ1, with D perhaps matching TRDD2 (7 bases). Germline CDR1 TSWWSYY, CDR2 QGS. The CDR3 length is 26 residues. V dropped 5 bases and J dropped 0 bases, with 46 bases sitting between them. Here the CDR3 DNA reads TGTGCTCTTGGGAACAACGCCCAATTCCTACTCCCACGGTATCGAGGGGGGAAGGACTACACCGATAAACTCATCTTT. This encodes CALGNNAQFLLPRYRGGKDYTDKLIF.